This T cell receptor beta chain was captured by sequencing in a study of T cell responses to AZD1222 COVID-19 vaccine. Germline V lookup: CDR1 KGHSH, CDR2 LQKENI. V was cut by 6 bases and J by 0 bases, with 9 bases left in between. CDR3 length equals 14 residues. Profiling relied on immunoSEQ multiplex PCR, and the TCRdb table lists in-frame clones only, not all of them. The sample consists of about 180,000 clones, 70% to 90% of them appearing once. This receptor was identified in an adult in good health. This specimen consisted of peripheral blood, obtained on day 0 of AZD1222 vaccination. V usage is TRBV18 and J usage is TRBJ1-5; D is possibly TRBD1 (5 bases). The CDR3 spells CASSEQDSNQPQHF. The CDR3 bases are TGTGCCAGCTCGGAACAGGATAGCAATCAGCCCCAGCATTTT.